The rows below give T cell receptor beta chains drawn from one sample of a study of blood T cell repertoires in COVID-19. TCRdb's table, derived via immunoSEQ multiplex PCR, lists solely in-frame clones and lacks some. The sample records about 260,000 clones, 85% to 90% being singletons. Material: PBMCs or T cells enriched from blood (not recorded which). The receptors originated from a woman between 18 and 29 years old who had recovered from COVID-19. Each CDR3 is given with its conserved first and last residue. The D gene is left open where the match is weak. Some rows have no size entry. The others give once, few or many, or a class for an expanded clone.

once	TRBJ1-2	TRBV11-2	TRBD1	TGTGCCAGCAGCCCTGGGGGGACAGGGCTCCTAGGCTACACCTTC	CASSPGGTGLLGYTF
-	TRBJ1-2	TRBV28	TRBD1	TGTGCCAGCAGTTTTCCGGGACAGGACAACTATGGCTACACCTTC	CASSFPGQDNYGYTF
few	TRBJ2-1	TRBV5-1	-	TGCGCCAGCAGCTTGGCCACTCCTGGCAATGAGCAGTTCTTC	CASSLATPGNEQFF
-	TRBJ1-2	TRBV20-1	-	TGCAGTGCTAGTAAAGGGGCGCTTGGCTATGGCTACACCTTC	CSASKGALGYGYTF
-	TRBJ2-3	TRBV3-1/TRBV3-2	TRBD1	TGTGCCAGCAGCCAAGGTCTTTTTGACAGGGGGCCTGCAGATACGCAGTATTTT	CASSQGLFDRGPADTQYF
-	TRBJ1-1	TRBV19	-	TGTGCCAGTACCCCAGCAGGGCCGGACACTGAAGCTTTCTTT	CASTPAGPDTEAFF
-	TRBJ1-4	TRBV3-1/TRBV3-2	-	TGTGCCAGCAGCCAAGAGGTCGCGGCTGAAAAACTGTTTTTT	CASSQEVAAEKLFF
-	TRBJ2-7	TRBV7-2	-	TGTGCCAGCAGCTCTAGCTTTACTAGCCCATACGAGCAGTACTTC	CASSSSFTSPYEQYF
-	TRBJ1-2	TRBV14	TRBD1	TGTGCCAGCAGCCCATACGGGACAGGGACGGGGGGCTACACCTTC	CASSPYGTGTGGYTF
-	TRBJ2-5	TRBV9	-	TGTGCCAGCAGCCCCCAAGGCGGGTTGGGGACCCAGTACTTC	CASSPQGGLGTQYF
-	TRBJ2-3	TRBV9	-	TGTGCCAGCAGCGTAGGTATAATGGCTTCCTCCCCAGATACGCAGTATTTT	CASSVGIMASSPDTQYF
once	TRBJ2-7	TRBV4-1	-	TGCGCCAGCAGCCCTAGAGACTCGATCTACGAGCAGTACTTC	CASSPRDSIYEQYF
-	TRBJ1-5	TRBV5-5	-	TGTGCCAGCAGCTTGGTAGGGGCGGAAAATCAGCCCCAGCATTTT	CASSLVGAENQPQHF
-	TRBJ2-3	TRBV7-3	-	TGTGCCAGCAGCTTAAATGCAGGGGCCCTGGATACGCAGTATTTT	CASSLNAGALDTQYF
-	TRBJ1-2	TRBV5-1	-	TGCGCCAACCAAGGGGGGGTTCACTACACCTTC	CANQGGVHYTF
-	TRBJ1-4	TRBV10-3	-	TGTGCCATCAGTGAGTCGGGTGGCCGGGGGGAAAAACTGTTTTTT	CAISESGGRGEKLFF
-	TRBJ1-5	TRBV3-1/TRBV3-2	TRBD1	TGTGCCAGCAGCCCGGGACAGGGGAGCAATCAGCCCCAGCATTTT	CASSPGQGSNQPQHF
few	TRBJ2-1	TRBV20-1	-	TGCAGTGCTAGTGGAGCCGGACTAACGTACAATGAGCAGTTCTTC	CSASGAGLTYNEQFF
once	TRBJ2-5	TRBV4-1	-	TGCGCCAGCAGCCAAGCCTCCCGGGAGACCCAGTACTTC	CASSQASRETQYF
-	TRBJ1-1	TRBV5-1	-	TGCGCCAGCAGCTTGGGGGCGGGGGAAGCTGAAGCTTTCTTT	CASSLGAGEAEAFF
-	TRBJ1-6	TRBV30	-	TGTGCCTGGAGTCGTCGGGGGAATTCACCCCTCCACTTT	CAWSRRGNSPLHF
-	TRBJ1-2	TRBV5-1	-	TGCGCCAGCAGCTTGGACAGGGCTCGGGACTATGGCTACACCTTC	CASSLDRARDYGYTF
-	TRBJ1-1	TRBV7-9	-	TGTGCCAGCAGCTTAAAGGGGCCGAACACTGAAGCTTTCTTT	CASSLKGPNTEAFF
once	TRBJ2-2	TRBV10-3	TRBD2	TGTGCCATCAGTGACGGTAGCGGGGGGGCCACCGGGGAGCTGTTTTTT	CAISDGSGGATGELFF
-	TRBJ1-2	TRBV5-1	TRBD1	TGCGCCAGCAGCTTGGAGGGGGCGCTGGGCTACACCTTC	CASSLEGALGYTF
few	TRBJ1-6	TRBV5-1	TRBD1	TGCGCCAGCAGCTTGGAAGGACAGGGCTCCCTTAATAATTCACCCCTCCACTTT	CASSLEGQGSLNNSPLHF
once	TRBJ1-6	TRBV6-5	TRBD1	TGTGCCAGCAGCCCCGGGACAGAATATAATTCACCCCTCCACTTT	CASSPGTEYNSPLHF
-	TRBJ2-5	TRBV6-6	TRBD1	TGTGCCAGCAGCATTGGGGACAGCCTCCAAGAGACCCAGTACTTC	CASSIGDSLQETQYF
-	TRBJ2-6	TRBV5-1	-	TGCGCCAGCAGCTCGGTTACAGGGTCTGGGGCCAACGTCCTGACTTTC	CASSSVTGSGANVLTF
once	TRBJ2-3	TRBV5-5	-	TGTGCCAGCAGCTTGATTGCGGGGACTAGCACAGATACGCAGTATTTT	CASSLIAGTSTDTQYF
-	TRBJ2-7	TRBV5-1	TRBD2	TGCGCCAGCGGGGCTAGCGGTTACGAGCAGTACTTC	CASGASGYEQYF
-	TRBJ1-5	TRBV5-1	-	TGCGCCAGCAGTACAGGTCCCGAGCAGCCCCAGCATTTT	CASSTGPEQPQHF
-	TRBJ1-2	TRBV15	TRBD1	TGTGCCACCAGCAAAGGACAGGGGGGGAACTATGGCTACACCTTC	CATSKGQGGNYGYTF
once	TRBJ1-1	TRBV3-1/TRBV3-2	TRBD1	TGTGCCAGCAGCCAAGGTTTCGACAGGGGGGCTTTCTTT	CASSQGFDRGAFF
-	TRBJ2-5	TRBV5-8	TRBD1	TGTGCCAGCAGCTTCCCTAGGACAGGGATGGAGACCCAGTACTTC	CASSFPRTGMETQYF
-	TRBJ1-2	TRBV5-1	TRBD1	TGCGCCAGCAGCTTGCTGCCGGGACAGGGCGACTATGGCTACACCTTC	CASSLLPGQGDYGYTF
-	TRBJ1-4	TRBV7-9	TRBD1	TGTGCCAGCAGCTTACTAACGGGGCCAGGGGGACTGGCTAATGAAAAACTGTTTTTT	CASSLLTGPGGLANEKLFF
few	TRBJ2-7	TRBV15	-	TGTGCCACCAGCAGAGGGGGAGGAAAAAGCACCTACGAGCAGTACTTC	CATSRGGGKSTYEQYF
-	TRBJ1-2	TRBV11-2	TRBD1	TGTGCCAGCAGCCCTCGGACAGGGGGCCGCTATGGCTACACCTTC	CASSPRTGGRYGYTF
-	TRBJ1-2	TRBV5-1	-	TGCGCCAGCAGCCTTGACAGCGGGTATGGCTACACCTTC	CASSLDSGYGYTF
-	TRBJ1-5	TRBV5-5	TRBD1	TGTGCCAGCAGCTTCTCTCAGGGGGAGGTGACCCAGCATTTT	CASSFSQGEVTQHF
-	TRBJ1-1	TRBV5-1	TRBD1	TGCGCCAGCAACGCCGGGACAGTGAACACTGAAGCTTTCTTT	CASNAGTVNTEAFF
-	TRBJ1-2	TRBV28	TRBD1	TGTGCCAGCAACTATGACAGGGTGGTGCGTGGCTACACCTTC	CASNYDRVVRGYTF